This is a list of T cell receptor beta chains from one sample in a study of T cell changes during pregnancy in multiple sclerosis. Profiling relied on immunoSEQ multiplex PCR, and the TCRdb table lists in-frame clones only, not all of them. The table shows some 27,000 clones, with 85% to 90% occurring only once. Sequencing was performed on CD4+ T cells from peripheral blood mononuclear cells, taken in the second trimester of pregnancy. Receptors originate from a female donor with multiple sclerosis, enrolled in a pregnancy study. CDR3s leave out the opening cysteine and the closing phenylalanine or tryptophan. Fields, in order: J gene, V gene, CDR3 protein.

>TRBJ2-5|TRBV5-1
ASSLFVAGGGETQY
>TRBJ2-3|TRBV5-1
ASSLSSTDTQY
>TRBJ1-3|TRBV19
ASSTLLKQGPRGNTIY
>TRBJ2-5|TRBV6-6
ASGASGVVGQY
>TRBJ1-2|TRBV5-1
ASSLVGQGATYT
>TRBJ1-1|TRBV11-2
ASSSDRGGEAF
>TRBJ1-2|TRBV7-2
ASSEQTGPYT
>TRBJ1-2|TRBV6-1
ASRVDSRSYGYT
>TRBJ1-1|TRBV5-4
ASSSRKTETTEAF
>TRBJ1-1|TRBV9
ASSGKDGLIGTEAF
>TRBJ1-6|TRBV18
ASSPRTGDNSPLH
>TRBJ2-4|TRBV7-7
ASSRKTDQY
>TRBJ2-6|TRBV28
ASSGHSGANVLT
>TRBJ2-6|TRBV5-6
ASSGILGSGANVLT
>TRBJ2-1|TRBV11-2
ASRPLRQRNYNEQF